This T cell receptor beta chain was sequenced for a study of vaccination and CD4 T cells after COVID-19. Study details: The makeup of the convalescents was six males and four females, two of them Hispanic.

The germline CDR1 and CDR2 sequences are WNHNN and SYGVQD (reference sequence). The ends were cut back, 5 bases at V and 0 bases at J, with 5 bases in the middle. There are 13 residues in the CDR3. With the Oncomine TCR Beta short-read assay, DNA from cultured CD4+ T cells was sequenced. TCRdb re-analysed the PCR reads in MiXCR, keeping a single row per CDR3 protein. The sample carries roughly 5,400 distinct CDR3 sequences, 30% to 35% recorded once. Treatment in this sample: roughly 10-day PBMC culture with coronavirus spike peptide pools or control peptides (ViraFEST assay). The unexposed donor's CD4+ T cells were collected before the COVID-19 pandemic (2011-2018). Expanded clonotypes were found by TCR sequencing after peptide-pool stimulation (ViraFEST). Notes on the study in general: Although the median of SARS-CoV-2-reactive clonotypes rose from about 20 to 38, the change was not significant.

By its share, this clonotype is medium-sized. No antigen is known for it. The clonotype was recovered from a human donor in good health. The sample consisted of CD4+ T cells from blood, cultured in vitro. The V and J genes are TRBV10-1 and TRBJ2-1; D not resolved. CDR3 protein: CASSKSSYNEQFF. The DNA for the CDR3 is TGCGCCAGCAGTAAGAGCTCCTACAATGAGCAGTTCTTC.